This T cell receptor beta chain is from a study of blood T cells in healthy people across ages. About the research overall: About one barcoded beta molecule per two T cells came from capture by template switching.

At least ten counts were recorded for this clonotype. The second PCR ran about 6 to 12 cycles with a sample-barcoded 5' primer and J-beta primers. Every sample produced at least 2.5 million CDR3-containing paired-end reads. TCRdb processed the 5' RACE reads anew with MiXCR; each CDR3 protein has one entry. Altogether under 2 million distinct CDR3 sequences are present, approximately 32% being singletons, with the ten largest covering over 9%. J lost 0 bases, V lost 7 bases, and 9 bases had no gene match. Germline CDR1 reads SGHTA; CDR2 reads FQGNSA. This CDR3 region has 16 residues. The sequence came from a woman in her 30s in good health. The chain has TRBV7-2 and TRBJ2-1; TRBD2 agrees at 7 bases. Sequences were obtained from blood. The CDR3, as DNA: TGTGCCAGCACCCCCCAGCGGGGTCACTCCTACAATGAGCAGTTCTTC. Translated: CASTPQRGHSYNEQFF.